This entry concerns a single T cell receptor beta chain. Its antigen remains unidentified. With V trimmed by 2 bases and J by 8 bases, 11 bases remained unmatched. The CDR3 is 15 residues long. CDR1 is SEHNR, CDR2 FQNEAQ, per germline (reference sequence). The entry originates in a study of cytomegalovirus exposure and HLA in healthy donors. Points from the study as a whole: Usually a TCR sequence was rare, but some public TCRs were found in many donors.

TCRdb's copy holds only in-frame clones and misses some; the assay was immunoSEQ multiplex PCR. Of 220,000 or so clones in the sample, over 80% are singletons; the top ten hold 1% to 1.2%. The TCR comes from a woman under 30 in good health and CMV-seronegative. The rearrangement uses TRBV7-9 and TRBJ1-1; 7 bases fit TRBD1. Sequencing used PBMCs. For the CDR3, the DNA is TGTGCCAGCAGCTTATACAGGGGTATGATGAAGGAAGCTTTCTTT. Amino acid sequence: CASSLYRGMMKEAFF.